This T cell receptor (beta chain) was sequenced in a study of blood T cell repertoires in COVID-19. Original data processing: From reference gene primer amplification, estimates of nucleated cell counts were derived. Assay: immunoSEQ multiplex PCR; the TCRdb copy retains only in-frame clones and omits some. V and J calls and clone size are given by that table; D and trimming were obtained from the DNA. This sample yields 180,000 or so clones, of which roughly 83% are seen a single time; approximately 13% belongs to the top ten. V was trimmed by 3 bases and J by 2 bases, leaving 15 bases between them. CDR3 length equals 16 residues. CDR1 and CDR2 (germline): KGHSH, LQKENI.

This TCR was sampled from a woman in her fifties or sixties who had recovered from COVID-19. The chain links TRBV18 to TRBJ2-3; D might be TRBD2 (6 bases). Sequenced sample: PBMCs or T cells enriched from blood (not recorded which). DNA of the CDR3: TGTGCCAGCTCACCGGGACTTCTCCTCTCCACAGATACGCAGTATTTT. This codes for CASSPGLLLSTDTQYF.